The present T cell receptor (beta chain) was sequenced within a study of blood T cell repertoires in COVID-19. In the study overall: The origin of the acute and convalescent COVID-19 samples was the United States, Italy and Spain. T cells, B-cell-depleted T cells, or PBMCs supplied cDNA or gDNA.

As handled by the study authors: Estimates of nucleated cell counts were drawn from the amplification of reference gene primers. Clones were sequenced by immunoSEQ multiplex PCR, and TCRdb holds only the in-frame ones, with some missing. The D gene and trimming were derived from the DNA, and the V and J assignments and clone size from that table. The table includes under 120,000 clones, around 85% detected once. The length of the CDR3 is 14 residues. CDR1 is SGHTA and CDR2 is FQGNSA in the germline V gene. The V end lost 0 bases, the J end lost 1 base, and 6 bases lay between the germline ends. The sequence came from a man aged 70-80 years with active or convalescent COVID-19. Sequenced material: peripheral blood. V is TRBV7-2 and J is TRBJ1-1; D is ambiguous. CDR3 sequence reads: CASSLAVRNTEAFF. CDR3 in DNA: TGTGCCAGCAGCTTAGCGGTCAGGAACACTGAAGCTTTCTTT.